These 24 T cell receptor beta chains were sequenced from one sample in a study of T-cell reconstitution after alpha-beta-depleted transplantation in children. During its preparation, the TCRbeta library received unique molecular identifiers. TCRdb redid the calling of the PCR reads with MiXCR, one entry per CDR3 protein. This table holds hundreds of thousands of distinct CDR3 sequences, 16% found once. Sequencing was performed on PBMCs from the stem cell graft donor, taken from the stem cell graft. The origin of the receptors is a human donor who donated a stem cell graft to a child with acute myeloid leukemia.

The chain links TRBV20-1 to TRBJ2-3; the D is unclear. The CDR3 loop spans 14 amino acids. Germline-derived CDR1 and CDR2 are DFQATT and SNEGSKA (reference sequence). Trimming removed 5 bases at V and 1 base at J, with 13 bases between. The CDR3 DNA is TGCAGTGCTTCCCCCTTAGTTCGCACAGATACGCAGTATTTT. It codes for CSASPLVRTDTQYF.

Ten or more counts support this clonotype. CDR3 nucleotide sequence: TGTGCCAGCAGCAGAGGGACGGCGGGGCCCGGGGAGCTGTTTTTT. Its protein product is CASSRGTAGPGELFF. This chain joins TRBV4-2 and TRBJ2-2; TRBD2 is a possible D gene (6 bases). V lost 5 bases to trimming and J lost 6 bases, with 16 bases between them. In germline, CDR1 is LGHNA, CDR2 YNFKEQ. The CDR3 is made up of 15 amino acids.

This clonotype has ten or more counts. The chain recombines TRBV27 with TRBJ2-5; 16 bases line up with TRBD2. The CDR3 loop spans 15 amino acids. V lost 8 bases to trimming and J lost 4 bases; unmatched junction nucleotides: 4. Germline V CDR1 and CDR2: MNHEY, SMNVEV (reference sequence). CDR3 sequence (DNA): TGTGCCAGCTCGGGACTAGCGGGGGGGCGAGAGACCCAGTACTTC. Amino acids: CASSGLAGGRETQYF.

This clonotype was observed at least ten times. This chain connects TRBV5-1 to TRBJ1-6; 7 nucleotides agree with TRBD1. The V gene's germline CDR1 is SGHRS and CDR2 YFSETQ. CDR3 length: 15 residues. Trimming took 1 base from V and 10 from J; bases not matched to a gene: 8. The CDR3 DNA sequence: TGCGCCAGCAGCTTGTCGGCAGGGGGGGAGTCACCCCTCCACTTT. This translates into CASSLSAGGESPLHF. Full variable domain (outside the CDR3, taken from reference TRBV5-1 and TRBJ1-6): KAGVTQTPRYLIKTRGQQVTLSCSPISGHRSVSWYQQTPGQGLQFLFEYFSETQRNKGNFPGRFSGRQFSNSRSEMNVSTLELGDSALYLCASSLSAGGESPLHFGNGTRLTVT.

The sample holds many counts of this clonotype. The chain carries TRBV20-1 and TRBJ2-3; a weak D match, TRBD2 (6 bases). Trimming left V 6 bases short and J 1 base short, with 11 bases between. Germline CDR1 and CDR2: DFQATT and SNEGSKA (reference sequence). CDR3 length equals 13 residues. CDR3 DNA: TGCAGTGCCCCCGGGGGTGGCACAGATACGCAGTATTTT. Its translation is CSAPGGGTDTQYF.

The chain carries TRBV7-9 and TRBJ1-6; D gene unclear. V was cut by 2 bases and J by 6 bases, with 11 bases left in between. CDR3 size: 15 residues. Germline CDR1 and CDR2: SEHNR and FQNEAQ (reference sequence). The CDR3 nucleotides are TGTGCCAGCAGCTTACAAACAGCCGGTAATTCACCCCTCCACTTT. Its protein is CASSLQTAGNSPLHF.

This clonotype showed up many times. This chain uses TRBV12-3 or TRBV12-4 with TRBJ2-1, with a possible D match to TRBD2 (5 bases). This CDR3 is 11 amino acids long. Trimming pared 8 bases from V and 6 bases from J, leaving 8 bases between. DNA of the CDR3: TGTGCCAGCGTGAGGGTCAATGAGCAGTTCTTC. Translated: CASVRVNEQFF.

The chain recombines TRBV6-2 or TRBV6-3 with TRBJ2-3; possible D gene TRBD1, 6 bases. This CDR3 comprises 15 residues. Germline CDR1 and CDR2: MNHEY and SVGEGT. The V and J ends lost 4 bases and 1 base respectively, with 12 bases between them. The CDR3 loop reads CASSSGEGGTDTQYF. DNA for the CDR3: TGTGCCAGCAGTTCAGGCGAGGGGGGCACAGATACGCAGTATTTT.

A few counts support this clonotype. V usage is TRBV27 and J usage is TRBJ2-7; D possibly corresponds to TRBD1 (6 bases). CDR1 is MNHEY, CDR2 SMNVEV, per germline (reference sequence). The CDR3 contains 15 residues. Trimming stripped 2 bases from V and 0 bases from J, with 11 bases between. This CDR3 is CASSLGTGHSYEQYF. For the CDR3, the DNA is TGTGCCAGCAGTTTAGGGACGGGACACTCCTACGAGCAGTACTTC.

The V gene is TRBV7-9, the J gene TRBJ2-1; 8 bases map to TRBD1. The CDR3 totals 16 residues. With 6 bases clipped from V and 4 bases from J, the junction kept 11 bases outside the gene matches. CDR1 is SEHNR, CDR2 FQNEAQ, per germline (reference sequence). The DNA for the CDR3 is TGTGCCAGCAGTCCGAACTCCGGGACAGGTTACAATGAGCAGTTCTTC. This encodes CASSPNSGTGYNEQFF.

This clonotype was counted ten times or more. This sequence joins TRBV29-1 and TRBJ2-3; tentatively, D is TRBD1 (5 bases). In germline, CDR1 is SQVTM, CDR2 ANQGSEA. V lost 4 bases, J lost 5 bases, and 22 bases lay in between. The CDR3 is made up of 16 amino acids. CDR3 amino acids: CSVALGAGKGEDTQYF. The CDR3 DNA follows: TGCAGCGTTGCCCTAGGGGCAGGGAAAGGCGAAGATACGCAGTATTTT.

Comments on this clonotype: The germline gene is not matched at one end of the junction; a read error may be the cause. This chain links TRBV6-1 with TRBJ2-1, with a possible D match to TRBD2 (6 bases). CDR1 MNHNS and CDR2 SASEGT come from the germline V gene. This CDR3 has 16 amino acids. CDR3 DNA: TGTGCCAGCAGGCGGAGCGGGCCGAGCTCCTACAATCAGCAGTTCTTC. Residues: CASRRSGPSSYNQQFF.

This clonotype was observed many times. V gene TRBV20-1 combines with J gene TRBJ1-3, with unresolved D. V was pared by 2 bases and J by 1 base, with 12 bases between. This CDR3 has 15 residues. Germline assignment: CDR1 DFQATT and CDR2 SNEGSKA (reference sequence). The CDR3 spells CSARKPLDSGNTIYF. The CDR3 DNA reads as TGCAGTGCTAGAAAACCTCTGGATTCTGGAAACACCATATATTTT.

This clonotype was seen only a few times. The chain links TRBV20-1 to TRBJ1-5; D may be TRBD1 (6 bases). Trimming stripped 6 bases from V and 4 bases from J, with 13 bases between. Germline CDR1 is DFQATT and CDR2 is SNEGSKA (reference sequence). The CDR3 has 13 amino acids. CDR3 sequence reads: CSANPQGNQPQHF. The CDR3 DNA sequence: TGCAGTGCCAACCCACAGGGAAATCAGCCCCAGCATTTT.

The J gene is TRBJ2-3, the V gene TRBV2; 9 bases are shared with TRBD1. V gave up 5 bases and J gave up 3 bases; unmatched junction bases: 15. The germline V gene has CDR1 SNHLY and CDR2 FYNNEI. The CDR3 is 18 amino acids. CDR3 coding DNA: TGTGCCAGCAGTTCCCCGGGGGACAGGGACCTTTTTACAGATACGCAGTATTTT. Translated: CASSSPGDRDLFTDTQYF.

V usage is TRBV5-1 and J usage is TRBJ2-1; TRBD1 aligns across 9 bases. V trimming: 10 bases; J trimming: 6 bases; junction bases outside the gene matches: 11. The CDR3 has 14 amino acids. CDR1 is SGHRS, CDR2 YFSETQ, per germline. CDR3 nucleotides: TGCGCCTCAACAGGGGGCGCGACCCTCAATGAGCAGTTCTTC. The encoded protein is CASTGGATLNEQFF.

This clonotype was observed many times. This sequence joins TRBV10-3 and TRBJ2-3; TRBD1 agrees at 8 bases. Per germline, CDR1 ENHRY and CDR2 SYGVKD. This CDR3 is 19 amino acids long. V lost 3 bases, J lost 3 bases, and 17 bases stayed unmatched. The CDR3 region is CAISDGQGAGVRGTDTQYF. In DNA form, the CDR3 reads TGTGCCATCAGTGATGGGCAGGGGGCCGGGGTAAGGGGAACAGATACGCAGTATTTT.

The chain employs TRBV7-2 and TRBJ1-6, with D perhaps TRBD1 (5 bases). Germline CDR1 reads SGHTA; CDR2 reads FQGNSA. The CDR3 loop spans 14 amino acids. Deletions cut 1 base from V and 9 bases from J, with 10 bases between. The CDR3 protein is CASSLGGAASPLHF. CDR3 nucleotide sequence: TGTGCCAGCAGCTTAGGAGGGGCCGCTTCACCCCTCCACTTT. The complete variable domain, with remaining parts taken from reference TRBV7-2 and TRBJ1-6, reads GAGVSQSPSNKVTEKGKDVELRCDPISGHTALYWYRQSLGQGLEFLIYFQGNSAPDKSGLPSDRFSAERTGGSVSTLTIQRTQQEDSAVYLCASSLGGAASPLHFGNGTRLTVT.

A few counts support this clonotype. DNA for the CDR3: TGTGCCAGCAGCTCCCTGGGGCCTGCAACTAATGAAAAACTGTTTTTT. Protein sequence: CASSSLGPATNEKLFF. The chain uses TRBV5-8 and TRBJ1-4, with D perhaps matching TRBD1 (5 bases). The V gene's germline CDR1 is SGHTS and CDR2 YDEGEE. V shed 3 bases and J shed 0 bases, with 12 bases lying between them. The CDR3 length is 16 residues. Using reference TRBV5-8 and TRBJ1-4 for the parts outside the CDR3, the full variable domain is EAGVTQSPTHLIKTRGQQATLRCSPISGHTSVYWYQQALGLGLQFLLWYDEGEERNRGNFPPRFSGRQFPNYSSELNVNALELEDSALYLCASSSLGPATNEKLFFGSGTQLSVL.

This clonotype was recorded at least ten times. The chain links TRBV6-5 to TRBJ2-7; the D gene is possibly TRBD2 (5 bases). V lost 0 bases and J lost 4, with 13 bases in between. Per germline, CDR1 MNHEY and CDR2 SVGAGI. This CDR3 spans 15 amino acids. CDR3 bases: TGTGCCAGCAGTTACTCGGGAGAGGGTAGGTACGAGCAGTACGTC. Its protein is CASSYSGEGRYEQYV.

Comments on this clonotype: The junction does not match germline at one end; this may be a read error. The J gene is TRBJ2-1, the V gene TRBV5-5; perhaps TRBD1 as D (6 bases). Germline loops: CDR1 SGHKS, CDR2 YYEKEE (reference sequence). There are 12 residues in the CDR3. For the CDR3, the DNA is TGTGCCAGCAGCTTGTCGGGGACACAGTTCTCTTTT. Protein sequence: CASSLSGTQFSF.

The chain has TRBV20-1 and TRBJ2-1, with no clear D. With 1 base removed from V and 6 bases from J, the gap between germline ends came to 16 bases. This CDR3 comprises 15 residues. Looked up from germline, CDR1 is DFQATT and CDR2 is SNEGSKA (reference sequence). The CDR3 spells CSARAPPSTSNEQFF. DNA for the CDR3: TGCAGTGCTAGAGCCCCTCCCTCAACTTCCAATGAGCAGTTCTTC.

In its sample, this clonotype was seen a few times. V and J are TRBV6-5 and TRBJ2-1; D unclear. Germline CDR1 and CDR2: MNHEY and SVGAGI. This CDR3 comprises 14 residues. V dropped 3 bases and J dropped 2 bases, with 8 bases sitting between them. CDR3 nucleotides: TGTGCCAGCAGTTATCAGACACCCTACAATGAGCAGTTCTTC. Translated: CASSYQTPYNEQFF.

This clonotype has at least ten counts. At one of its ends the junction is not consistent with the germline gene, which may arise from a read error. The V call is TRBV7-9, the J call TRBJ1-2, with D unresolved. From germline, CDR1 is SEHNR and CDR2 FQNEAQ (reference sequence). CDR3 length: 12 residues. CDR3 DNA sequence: TGTGCCACCAGCTCGACTAACTATGGCTACACCTTC. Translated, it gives CATSSTNYGYTF.